This TCR beta chain comes out of a study of CD8+CD57+ T cells in acquired aplastic anemia. Concerning this clonotype: No antigen is known for it.

Profiling of TCR beta VDJ combinations and CDR3 sequences used genomic DNA as template. TCRdb recomputed calls from the reads with MiXCR, one row per CDR3 protein. Of fewer than 85,000 distinct CDR3 sequences in the sample, 60% to 75% were seen once. Previously, flow cytometry had revealed CD8+CD57+ cell expansion in the patients chosen for sequencing. Patients, without exception, had severe acquired aplastic anemia. The germline CDR1 and CDR2 sequences are SGHRS and YFSETQ. CDR3 length equals 13 residues. The V end lost 1 base, the J end lost 7 bases, and 6 bases lay between the germline ends. Overall study findings and caveats: CD8+ Simpson's diversity did not differ significantly between patients and controls. Sharing between patients and controls was observed for twenty-nine CD8+ CDR3 sequences.

The source is a human donor with aplastic anemia. Sequenced: sorted CD4+, CD8+, or CD8+CD57+ T cells (not recorded which) from PBMCs. The chain links TRBV5-1 to TRBJ1-6; D remains ambiguous. The CDR3 spells CASSLMGNSPLHF. In DNA form, the CDR3 reads TGCGCCAGCAGCTTGATGGGCAATTCACCCCTCCACTTT.